These 2 T cell receptor beta chains were sequenced from one sample in a study of graft-versus-host responses after intestinal transplantation. Here immunoSEQ multiplex PCR was the method, and the copy in TCRdb shows in-frame clones only, minus some. The table lists 25,000 to 30,000 clones, 85% to 95% of them singletons. Sequencing used PBMCs, obtained 18 days after transplant. The receptor source for this set is a human patient who received an intestinal transplant, so some T cells may come from the graft donor.

The J gene is TRBJ2-7, the V gene TRBV11-3; D might be TRBD1 (6 bases). There are 14 residues in the CDR3. V lost 5 bases, J lost 5 bases, and 16 bases lay in between. Germline lookup yields CDR1 SGHNT and CDR2 YENEEA. The CDR3 spells CASSSQGFSDEQYF. The CDR3 nucleotides read TGTGCCAGCAGCAGTCAGGGGTTCTCAGACGAGCAGTACTTC.

This clone occurred once. The chain joins TRBV6-6 to TRBJ1-1; no clear D gene. CDR1 is MNHNY and CDR2 is SVGAGI in the germline V gene (reference sequence). The CDR3 has 15 amino acids. Trimming removed 0 bases from V and 1 base from J, with 9 bases in between. The CDR3 region is CASSYSVEANTEAFF. The CDR3 nucleotides read TGTGCCAGCAGTTACTCTGTGGAGGCGAACACTGAAGCTTTCTTT.